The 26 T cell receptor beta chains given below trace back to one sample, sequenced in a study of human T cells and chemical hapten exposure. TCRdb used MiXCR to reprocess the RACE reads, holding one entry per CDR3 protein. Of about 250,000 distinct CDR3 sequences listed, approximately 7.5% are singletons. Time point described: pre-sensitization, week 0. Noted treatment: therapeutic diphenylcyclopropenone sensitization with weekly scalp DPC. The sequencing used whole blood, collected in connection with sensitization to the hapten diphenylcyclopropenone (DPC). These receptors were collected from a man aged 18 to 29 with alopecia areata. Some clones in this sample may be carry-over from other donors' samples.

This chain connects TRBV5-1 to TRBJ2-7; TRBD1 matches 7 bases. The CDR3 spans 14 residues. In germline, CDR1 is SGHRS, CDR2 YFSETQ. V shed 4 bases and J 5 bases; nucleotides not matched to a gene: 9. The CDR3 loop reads CASSPRDRRDEQYF. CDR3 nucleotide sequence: TGCGCCAGCAGCCCCCGGGACAGAAGGGACGAGCAGTACTTC.

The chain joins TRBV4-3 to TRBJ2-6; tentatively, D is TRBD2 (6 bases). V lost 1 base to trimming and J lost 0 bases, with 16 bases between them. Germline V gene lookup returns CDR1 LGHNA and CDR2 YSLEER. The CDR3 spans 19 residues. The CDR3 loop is CASSQVLKRAHSGANVLTF. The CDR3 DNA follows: TGCGCCAGCAGCCAAGTATTGAAGCGGGCCCACTCTGGGGCCAACGTCCTGACTTTC.

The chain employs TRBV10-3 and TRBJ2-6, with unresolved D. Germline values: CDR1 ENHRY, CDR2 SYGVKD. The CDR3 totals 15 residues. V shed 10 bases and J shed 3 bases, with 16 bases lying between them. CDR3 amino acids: CATRTSPHGANVLTF. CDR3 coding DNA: TGTGCCACCAGGACCAGCCCCCATGGGGCCAACGTCCTGACTTTC.

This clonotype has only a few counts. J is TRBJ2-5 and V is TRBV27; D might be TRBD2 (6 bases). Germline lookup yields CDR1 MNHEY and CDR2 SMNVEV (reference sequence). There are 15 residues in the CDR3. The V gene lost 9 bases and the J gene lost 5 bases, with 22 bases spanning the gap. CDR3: CASRKKGLALETQYF. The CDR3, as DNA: TGTGCCAGTCGGAAGAAGGGACTGGCGTTGGAGACCCAGTACTTC.

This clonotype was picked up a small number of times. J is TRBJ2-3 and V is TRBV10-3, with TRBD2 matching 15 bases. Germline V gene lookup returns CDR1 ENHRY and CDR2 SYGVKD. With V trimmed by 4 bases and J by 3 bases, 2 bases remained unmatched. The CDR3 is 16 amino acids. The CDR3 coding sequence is TGTGCCATCAGTGGGACTAGCGGGGGGGTAACAGATACGCAGTATTTT. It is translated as CAISGTSGGVTDTQYF.

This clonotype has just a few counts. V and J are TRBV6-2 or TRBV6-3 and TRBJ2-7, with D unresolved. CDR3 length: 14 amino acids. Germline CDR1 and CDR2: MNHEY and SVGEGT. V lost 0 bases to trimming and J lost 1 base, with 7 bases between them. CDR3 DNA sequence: TGTGCCAGCAGTTACTCAGGCGGATCCTACGAGCAGTACGTC. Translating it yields CASSYSGGSYEQYV.

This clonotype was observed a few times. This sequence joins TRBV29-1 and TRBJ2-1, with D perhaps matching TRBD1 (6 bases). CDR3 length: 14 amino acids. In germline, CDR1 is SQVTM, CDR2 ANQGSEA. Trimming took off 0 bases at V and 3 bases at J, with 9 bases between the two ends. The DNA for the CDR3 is TGCAGCGTTGAAGAGGGGGCGGTCTACAATGAGCAGTTCTTC. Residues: CSVEEGAVYNEQFF.

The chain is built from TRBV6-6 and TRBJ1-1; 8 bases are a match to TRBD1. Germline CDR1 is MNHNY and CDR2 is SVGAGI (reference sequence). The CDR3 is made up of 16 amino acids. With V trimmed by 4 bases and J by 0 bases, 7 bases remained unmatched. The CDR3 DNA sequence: TGTGCCAGCAGTTCCCGGACAGGGTCTATGAACACTGAAGCTTTCTTT. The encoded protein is CASSSRTGSMNTEAFF.

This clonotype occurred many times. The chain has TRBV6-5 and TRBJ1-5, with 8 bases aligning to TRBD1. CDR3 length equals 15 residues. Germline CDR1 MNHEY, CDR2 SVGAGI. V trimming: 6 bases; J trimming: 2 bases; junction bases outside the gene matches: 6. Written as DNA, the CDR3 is TGTGCCAGCAGCTCGGACAGGGCGGGCAATCAGCCCCAGCATTTT. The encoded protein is CASSSDRAGNQPQHF.

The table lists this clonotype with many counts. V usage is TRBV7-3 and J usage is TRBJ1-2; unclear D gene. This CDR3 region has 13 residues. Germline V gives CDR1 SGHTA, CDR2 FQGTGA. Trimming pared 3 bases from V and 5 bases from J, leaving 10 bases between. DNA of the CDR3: TGTGCCAGCAGCTTGGAAGGGAAGTATGGCTACACCTTC. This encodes CASSLEGKYGYTF.

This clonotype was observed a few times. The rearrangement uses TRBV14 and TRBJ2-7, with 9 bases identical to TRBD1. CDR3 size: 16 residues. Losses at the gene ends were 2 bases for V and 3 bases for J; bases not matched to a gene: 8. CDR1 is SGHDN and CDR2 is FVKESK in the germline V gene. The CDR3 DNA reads TGTGCCAGCAGCCAACCGGGACAGGGTCGAAACTACGAGCAGTACTTC. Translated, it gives CASSQPGQGRNYEQYF.

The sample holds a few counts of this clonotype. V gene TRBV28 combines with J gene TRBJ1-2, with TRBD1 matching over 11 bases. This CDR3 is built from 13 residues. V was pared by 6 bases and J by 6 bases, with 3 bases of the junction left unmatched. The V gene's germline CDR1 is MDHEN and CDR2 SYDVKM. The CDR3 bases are TGTGCCAGCAGCTCGGGACAGGGGGATGGCTACACCTTC. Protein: CASSSGQGDGYTF.

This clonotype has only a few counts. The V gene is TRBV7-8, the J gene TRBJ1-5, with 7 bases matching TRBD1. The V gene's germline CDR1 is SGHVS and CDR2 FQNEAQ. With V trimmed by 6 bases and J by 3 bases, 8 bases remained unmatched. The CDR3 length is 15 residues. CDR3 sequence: CASRPMDRPNQPQHF. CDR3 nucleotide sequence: TGTGCCAGCAGACCCATGGACAGGCCCAATCAGCCCCAGCATTTT.

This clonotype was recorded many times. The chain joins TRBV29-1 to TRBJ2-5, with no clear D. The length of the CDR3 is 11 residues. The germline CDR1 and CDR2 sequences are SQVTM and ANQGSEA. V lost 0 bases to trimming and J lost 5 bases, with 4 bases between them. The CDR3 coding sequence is TGCAGCGTTGAAGAGGGGGAGACCCAGTACTTC. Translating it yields CSVEEGETQYF. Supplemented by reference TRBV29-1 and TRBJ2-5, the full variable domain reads SAVISQKPSRDICQRGTSLTIQCQVDSQVTMMFWYRQQPGQSLTLIATANQGSEATYESGFVIDKFPISRPNLTFSTLTVSNMSPEDSSIYLCSVEEGETQYFGPGTRLLVL.

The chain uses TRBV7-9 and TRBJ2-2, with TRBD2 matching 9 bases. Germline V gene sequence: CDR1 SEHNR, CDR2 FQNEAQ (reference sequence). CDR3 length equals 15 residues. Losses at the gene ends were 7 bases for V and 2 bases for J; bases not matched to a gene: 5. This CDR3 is CASKASGANTGELFF. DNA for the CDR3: TGTGCCAGCAAGGCTAGCGGGGCCAACACCGGGGAGCTGTTTTTT.

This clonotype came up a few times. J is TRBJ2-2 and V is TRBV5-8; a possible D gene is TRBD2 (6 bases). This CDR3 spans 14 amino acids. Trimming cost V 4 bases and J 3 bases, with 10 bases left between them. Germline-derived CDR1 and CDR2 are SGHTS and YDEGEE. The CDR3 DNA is TGTGCCAGCAGCAGGACTACACACACCGGGGAGCTGTTTTTT. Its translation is CASSRTTHTGELFF.

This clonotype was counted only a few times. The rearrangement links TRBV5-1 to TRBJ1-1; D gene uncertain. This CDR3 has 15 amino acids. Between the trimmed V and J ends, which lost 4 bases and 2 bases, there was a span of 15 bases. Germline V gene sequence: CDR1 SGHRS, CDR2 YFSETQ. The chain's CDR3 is CASSPDRASNTEAFF. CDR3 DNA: TGCGCCAGCAGCCCGGACCGGGCTTCAAACACTGAAGCTTTCTTT.

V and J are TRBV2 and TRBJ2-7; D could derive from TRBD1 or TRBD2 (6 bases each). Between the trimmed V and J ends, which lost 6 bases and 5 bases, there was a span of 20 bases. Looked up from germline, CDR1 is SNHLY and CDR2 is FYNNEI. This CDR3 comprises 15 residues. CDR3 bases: TGTGCCAGCAGGGAAAAATGGACGGGGGCCCACGAGCAGTACTTC. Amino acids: CASREKWTGAHEQYF.

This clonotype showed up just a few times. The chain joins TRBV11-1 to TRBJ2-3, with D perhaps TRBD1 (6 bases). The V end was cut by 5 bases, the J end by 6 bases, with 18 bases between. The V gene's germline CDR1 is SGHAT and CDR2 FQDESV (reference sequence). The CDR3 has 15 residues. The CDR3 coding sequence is TGTGCCAGCAGCCCTAACCCTGGGGGCGGGGATACGCAGTATTTT. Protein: CASSPNPGGGDTQYF.

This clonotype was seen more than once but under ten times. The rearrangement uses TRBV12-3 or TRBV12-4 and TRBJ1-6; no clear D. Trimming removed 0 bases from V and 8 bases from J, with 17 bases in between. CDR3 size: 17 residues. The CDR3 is CASSLAHSSFFDSPLHF. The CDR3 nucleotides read TGTGCCAGCAGTTTAGCGCACAGCTCCTTTTTTGATTCACCCCTCCACTTT.

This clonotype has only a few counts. The CDR3 here is CASSQAVTSYEQYF. For the CDR3, the DNA is TGTGCCAGCAGCCAAGCGGTAACGTCCTACGAGCAGTACTTC. The chain joins TRBV3-1 to TRBJ2-7; D call uncertain. CDR1 and CDR2 (germline): LGHDT, YNNKEL (reference sequence). This CDR3 is built from 14 residues. V lost 1 base to trimming and J lost 1 base, with 8 bases between them.

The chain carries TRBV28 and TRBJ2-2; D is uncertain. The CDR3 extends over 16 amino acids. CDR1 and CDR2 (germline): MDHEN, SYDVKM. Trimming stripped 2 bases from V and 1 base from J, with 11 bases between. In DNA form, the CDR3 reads TGTGCCAGCAGTTTAAACCGGGTCCTGAACACCGGGGAGCTGTTTTTT. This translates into CASSLNRVLNTGELFF.

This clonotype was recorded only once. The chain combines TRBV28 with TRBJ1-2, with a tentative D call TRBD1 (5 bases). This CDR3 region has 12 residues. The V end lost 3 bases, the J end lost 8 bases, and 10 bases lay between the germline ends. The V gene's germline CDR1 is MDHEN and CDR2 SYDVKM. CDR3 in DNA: TGTGCCAGCAGTTTTTCAACAGGAGGCTACACCTTC. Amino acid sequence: CASSFSTGGYTF.

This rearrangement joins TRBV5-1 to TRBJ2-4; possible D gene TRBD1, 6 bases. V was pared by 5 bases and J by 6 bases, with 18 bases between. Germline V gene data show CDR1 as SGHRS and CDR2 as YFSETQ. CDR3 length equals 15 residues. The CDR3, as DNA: TGCGCCAGCAGTCCCGACAGGCGAGAGGCAAACATTCAGTACTTC. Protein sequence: CASSPDRREANIQYF.

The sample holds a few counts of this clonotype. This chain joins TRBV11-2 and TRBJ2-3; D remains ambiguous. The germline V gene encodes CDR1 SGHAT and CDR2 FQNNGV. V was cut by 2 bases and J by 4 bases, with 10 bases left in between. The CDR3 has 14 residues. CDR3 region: CASSLRHGSDTQYF. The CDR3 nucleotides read TGTGCCAGCAGCTTAAGGCATGGCTCAGATACGCAGTATTTT.

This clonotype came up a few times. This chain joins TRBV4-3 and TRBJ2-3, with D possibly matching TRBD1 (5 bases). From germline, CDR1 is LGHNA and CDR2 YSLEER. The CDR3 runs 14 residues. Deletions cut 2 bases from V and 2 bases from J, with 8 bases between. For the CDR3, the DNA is TGCGCCAGCAGCCAACTGGGGCCCACAGATACGCAGTATTTT. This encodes CASSQLGPTDTQYF.